This T cell receptor (beta chain) was sequenced during a study of beta chain features in type 1 diabetes. This clone was seen only a few times. Its antigen is unidentified. Study-level results: In all four CD4+ subsets, TCRB CDR3 length was significantly, moderately reduced in type 1 diabetes.

The germline V and J ends were trimmed by 5 bases and 5 bases, with 6 bases remaining between them. The CDR3 spans 11 residues. Per the germline V gene, CDR1 is GTSNPN and CDR2 is SVGIG (reference sequence). What was sequenced were expressed TCRB transcripts, since all of the isolated RNA had been reverse transcribed. Clones were sequenced by immunoSEQ multiplex PCR, and TCRdb holds only the in-frame ones, with some missing. The repertoire has about 660,000 clones, around an eighth of them found once; the top ten carry nearly 0.04%. The sequencing sample was made of naive CD4+ T cells from blood. The chain links TRBV30 to TRBJ2-2; TRBD1 is a possible D gene (6 bases). This TCR derives from a man aged 18 to 29 with type 1 diabetes. The DNA of the CDR3 is TGTGCCTGGGGACAGACCGGGGAGCTGTTTTTT. This translates into CAWGQTGELFF.